This T cell receptor beta chain derives from a study of shared clonotypes between healthy human individuals. Findings and caveats of the study: The study found lower generation probabilities in non-shared clonotypes than in those shared by all four donors. Among a few donors, approximately 4.6% of naive CD4 clonotypes were found in common.

CDR1 and CDR2 from the germline V gene are LNHDA and SQIVND (reference sequence). Trimming left V 0 bases short and J 2 bases short, with 13 bases between. This CDR3 is 17 amino acids long. To note about this clone: What it binds is unknown.

CD45RO-negative, CCR7-positively selected cells formed the naive CD8 fraction, excluding terminally differentiated effector memory CD45RA+ cells. Original processing methods: Filtering of immunoSEQ junctional sequences could not match full-length read filtering. Clones were read by immunoSEQ multiplex PCR, and TCRdb kept only the in-frame ones, dropping some. V, J and clone size reflect that table, while D and trimming were determined from the DNA. The sample lists roughly 2 million clones; 85% to 95% were seen once. The sequenced sample was naive CD8+ T cells sorted from blood. The V gene is TRBV19, the J gene TRBJ1-4, with D possibly being TRBD1 (5 bases). The clonotype comes from a man younger than 30 in good health. For the CDR3, the DNA is TGTGCCAGTAGTATAGATCATATGGGGGAGACTAATGAAAAACTGTTTTTT. It codes for CASSIDHMGETNEKLFF.